This entry describes one T cell receptor beta chain. Its matching antigen is unknown. This sample is part of a study of beta chain features in type 1 diabetes. About the research overall: Across the samples, 100 million to 130 million sorted cells were examined in total.

Germline CDR1 and CDR2: MDHEN and SYDVKM. The CDR3 is made up of 14 amino acids. Trimming took 3 bases from V and 3 from J, leaving 12 bases between them. Study findings and constraints: The VDJ junctions of type 1 diabetes patients carried fewer insertions and more deletions. Whether TCRB rearrangement is influenced by HLA type was left unresolved in this analysis. In every one of the four CD4+ subsets, TCRB CDR3s were moderately but significantly shorter in Type 1 diabetes patients. Comparison showed that naive, central memory and Treg TCRB repertoires appeared more similar among patients than among healthy donors.

Of the isolated RNA, all was reverse transcribed, and so the sequenced material was expressed TCRB transcripts. Using immunoSEQ multiplex PCR, the repertoire was profiled, and TCRdb retains in-frame clones only, with some absent. The data hold some 280,000 clones, with around 15% observed a single time. The TCR was taken from a man in his thirties or forties with type 1 diabetes. The chain combines TRBV28 with TRBJ2-7, with a tentative D call TRBD2 (5 bases). Sequencing was performed on naive CD4+ T cells from blood. The CDR3 region has the DNA TGTGCCAGCAGTTTGAACGGGGAAAACTACGAGCAGTACTTC. Amino acids: CASSLNGENYEQYF.